One and the same sample provided the 8 T cell receptor beta chains below, sequenced in a study of T cells expressing NK-cell markers. TCRdb reprocessed the 5' RACE reads and stores each CDR3 protein as one record, lacking DNA. Its clone listing holds some 600,000 distinct CDR3 sequences. The sequenced sample consisted of blood T cells: a sorted CD56 or NKG2C T cell subset, CD4+ or CD8+ T cells, or bulk PBMC T cells (not recorded which). These receptors were obtained from a man younger than 35 in good health.

The V and J genes are TRBV10-3 and TRBJ2-3; the D gene TCRdb calls, TRBD1, cannot be checked with no DNA. The CDR3 runs 13 residues. CDR1 ENHRY and CDR2 SYGVKD come from the germline V gene. CDR3 amino acids: CAISESWAYTQYF.

This rearrangement joins TRBV12-3 or TRBV12-4 to TRBJ2-1; absent DNA, TCRdb's TRBD2 call cannot be checked. This CDR3 has 16 residues. The CDR3: CASSLSLAGEGNEQFF.

V is TRBV28 and J is TRBJ1-2; the D call of TRBD1 rests on TCRdb alone, since no DNA is present to check it. Germline lookup yields CDR1 MDHEN and CDR2 SYDVKM. CDR3 size: 12 residues. The CDR3 sequence is CATRRGGDGYTF.

J is TRBJ2-1 and V is TRBV5-1; TCRdb's assignment of TRBD2 cannot be checked, as there is no DNA. Germline V gene sequence: CDR1 SGHRS, CDR2 YFSETQ. CDR3 length: 15 residues. The CDR3 is CASSSSGSSYNEQFF. Complete variable domain (other parts from reference TRBV5-1 and TRBJ2-1): KAGVTQTPRYLIKTRGQQVTLSCSPISGHRSVSWYQQTPGQGLQFLFEYFSETQRNKGNFPGRFSGRQFSNSRSEMNVSTLELGDSALYLCASSSSGSSYNEQFFGPGTRLTVL.

The genes are TRBV3-1 and TRBJ1-5. Germline CDR1 LGHDT, CDR2 YNNKEL (reference sequence). The CDR3 contains 14 residues. Here the CDR3 reads CASSHGGAGQPQHF. The full variable domain, in which reference TRBV3-1 and TRBJ1-5 provide the parts outside the CDR3, is DTAVSQTPKYLVTQMGNDKSIKCEQNLGHDTMYWYKQDSKKFLKIMFSYNNKELIINETVPNRFSPKSPDKAHLNLHINSLELGDSAVYFCASSHGGAGQPQHFGDGTRLSIL.

J is TRBJ2-5 and V is TRBV5-1; TCRdb gives TRBD1 as the D gene, but with no DNA this cannot be confirmed. There are 15 residues in the CDR3. Germline lookup yields CDR1 SGHRS and CDR2 YFSETQ. CDR3 region: CASSSRGTVPETQYF.

This chain connects TRBV5-6 to TRBJ2-7; TCRdb's assignment of TRBD1 cannot be checked, as there is no DNA. CDR3 length equals 11 residues. Germline loops: CDR1 SGHDT, CDR2 YYEEEE. The CDR3: CASSTGSGQYF.

The CDR3 spells CASSFGGLEEKLFF. The chain employs TRBV6-5 and TRBJ1-4; checking the TCRdb D call of TRBD1 is not possible without DNA. Germline values: CDR1 MNHEY, CDR2 SVGAGI. This CDR3 region has 14 residues.